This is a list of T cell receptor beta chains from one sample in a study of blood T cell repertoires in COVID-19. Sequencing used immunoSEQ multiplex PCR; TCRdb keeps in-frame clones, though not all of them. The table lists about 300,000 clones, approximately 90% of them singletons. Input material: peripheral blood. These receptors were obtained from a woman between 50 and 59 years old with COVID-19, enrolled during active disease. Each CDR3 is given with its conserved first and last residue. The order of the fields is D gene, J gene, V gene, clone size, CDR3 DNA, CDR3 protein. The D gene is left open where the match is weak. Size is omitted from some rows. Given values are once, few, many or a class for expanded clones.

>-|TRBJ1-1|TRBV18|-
TGTGCCAGCTCACTACCCTCCGGGGGACTAAACACTGAAGCTTTCTTT
CASSLPSGGLNTEAFF
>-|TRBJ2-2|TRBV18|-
TGTGCCAGCTCACCAGGGCTGACGAACACCGGGGAGCTGTTTTTT
CASSPGLTNTGELFF
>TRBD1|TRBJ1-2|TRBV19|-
TGTGCCAGTAGTCGTATCGGGACAGGGTTCGGCTACACCTTC
CASSRIGTGFGYTF
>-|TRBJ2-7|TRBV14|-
TGTGCCAGCAGCCAAGAGATTGAGGGCGAGCAGTACTTC
CASSQEIEGEQYF
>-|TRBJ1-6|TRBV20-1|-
TGCAGTGCTAGTGACGGGAATTCACCCCTCCACTTT
CSASDGNSPLHF
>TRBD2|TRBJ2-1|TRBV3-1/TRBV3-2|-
TGTGCCAGCAGCCTGGGACTAGCGGTCGAGTACAATGAGCAGTTCTTC
CASSLGLAVEYNEQFF
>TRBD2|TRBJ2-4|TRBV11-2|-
TGTGCCAGCAGCTCGGGACTAGCACAAAACATTCAGTACTTC
CASSSGLAQNIQYF
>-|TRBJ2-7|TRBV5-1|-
TGCGCCAGCAGCGAGGTTAGATCCTACGAGCAGTACTTC
CASSEVRSYEQYF
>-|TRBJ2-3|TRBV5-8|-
TGTGCCAGCAGCCCTGCGGGACCGCTCACAGATACGCAGTATTTT
CASSPAGPLTDTQYF
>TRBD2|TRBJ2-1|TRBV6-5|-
TGTGCCAGCAGCTGGACTAGCGGGAGTAGGAATGAGCAGTTCTTC
CASSWTSGSRNEQFF
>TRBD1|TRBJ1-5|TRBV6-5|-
TGTGCCAGCAGTTCTAGACAGGGGCCCAATCAGCCCCAGCATTTT
CASSSRQGPNQPQHF
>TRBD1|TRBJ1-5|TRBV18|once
TGTGCCAGCTCACGGGACAGTCGAATAAGCAATCAGCCCCAGCATTTT
CASSRDSRISNQPQHF
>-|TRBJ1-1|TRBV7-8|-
TGTGCCAGCAGCTGGTCCGGGAGAGCGAACACTGAAGCTTTCTTT
CASSWSGRANTEAFF
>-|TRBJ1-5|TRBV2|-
TGTGCCAGCAGTGAAGCGCTTTTCCCCCTCGACGGAATTAGCCAGCCCCAGCATTTT
CASSEALFPLDGISQPQHF
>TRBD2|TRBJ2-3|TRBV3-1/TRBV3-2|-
TGTGCCAGCAGCCAAGTAGCGGGAACAGATACGCAGTATTTT
CASSQVAGTDTQYF
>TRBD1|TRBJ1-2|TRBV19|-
TGTGCCAGTACCCTGGGACAGGGGGCTGGAGGCTACACCTTC
CASTLGQGAGGYTF
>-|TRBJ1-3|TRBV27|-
TGTGCCAGCAGTTTAGGTCACAATGGAAACACCATATATTTT
CASSLGHNGNTIYF
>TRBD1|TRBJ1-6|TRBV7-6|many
TGTGCCAGCAGCTTAGGTTCGGGACAGGGTAATTCACCCCTCCACTTT
CASSLGSGQGNSPLHF
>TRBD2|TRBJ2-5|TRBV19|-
TGTGCCAGTAGTATCGGACTAGCGGGACTCCAAGAGACCCAGTACTTC
CASSIGLAGLQETQYF
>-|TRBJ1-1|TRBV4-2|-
TGTGCCAGCAGCCAAGACAGGGCACGCGCTTTCTTT
CASSQDRARAFF
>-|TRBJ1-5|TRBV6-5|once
TGTGCCAGCCGGGACTCTAGCAATCAGCCCCAGCATTTT
CASRDSSNQPQHF
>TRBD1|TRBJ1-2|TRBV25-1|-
TGTGCCAGCAGTGAATGGTATATAGGGGGCGCGTATGGCTACACCTTC
CASSEWYIGGAYGYTF
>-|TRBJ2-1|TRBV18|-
TGTGCCAGCTCACCCCTAACCTCCCCCAATGAGCAGTTCTTC
CASSPLTSPNEQFF
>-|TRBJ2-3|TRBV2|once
TGTGCCAGCAGGTACAGCAGGGATACGCAGTATTTT
CASRYSRDTQYF
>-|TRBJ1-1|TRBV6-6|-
TGTGCCAGCAGCCCCCAGGGGAACCTAATGAACACTGAAGCTTTCTTT
CASSPQGNLMNTEAFF
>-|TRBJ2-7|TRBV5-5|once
TGTGCCAGCAGCTTCTGGGCGGCGGGGCAGTACTTC
CASSFWAAGQYF
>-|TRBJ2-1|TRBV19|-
TGTGCCAGCGCCCCTTTGGGACAATCCTACAATGAGCAGTTCTTC
CASAPLGQSYNEQFF
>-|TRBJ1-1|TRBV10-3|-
TGTGCCATATCCAGGAACACTGAAGCTTTCTTT
CAISRNTEAFF
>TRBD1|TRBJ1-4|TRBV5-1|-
TGCGCCAGCAGCCTGGACAGGGGAGCTTATAATGAAAAACTGTTTTTT
CASSLDRGAYNEKLFF
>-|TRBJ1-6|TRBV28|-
TGTGCCAGCAGTTTATCCACCTTCGGTTTCCACTTT
CASSLSTFGFHF
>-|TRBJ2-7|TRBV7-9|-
TGTGCCAGCAGCTTAAGTGACAGGAGTGGGGAGCAGTACTTC
CASSLSDRSGEQYF
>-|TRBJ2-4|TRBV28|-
TGTGCCAGCAGTTTGACTGGAAGTAAGGCCAAAAACATTCAGTACTTC
CASSLTGSKAKNIQYF
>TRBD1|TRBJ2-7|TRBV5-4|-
TGTGCCAGCAGTCTGTTGGAGGGACAGGGTGGGCAGTACTTC
CASSLLEGQGGQYF
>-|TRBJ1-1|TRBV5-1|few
TGCGCCAGCAGCCGCGAGGGAGGTAACACTGAAGCTTTCTTT
CASSREGGNTEAFF
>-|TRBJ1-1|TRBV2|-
TGTGCCAGCAGTTTGTCAGGGGAAGAAGCTTTCTTT
CASSLSGEEAFF
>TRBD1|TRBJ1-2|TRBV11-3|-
TGTGCCAGCAGCTTAGGCGTGACAGGGGGACGGAGCTACACCTTC
CASSLGVTGGRSYTF
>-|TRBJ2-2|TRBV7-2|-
TGTGCCAGCAGCCTAGATCTCGGGGAGCTGTTTTTT
CASSLDLGELFF
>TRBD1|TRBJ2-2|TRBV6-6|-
TGTGCCAGCACCGACGGTTGGACAGGGTCCGGGGAGCTGTTTTTT
CASTDGWTGSGELFF